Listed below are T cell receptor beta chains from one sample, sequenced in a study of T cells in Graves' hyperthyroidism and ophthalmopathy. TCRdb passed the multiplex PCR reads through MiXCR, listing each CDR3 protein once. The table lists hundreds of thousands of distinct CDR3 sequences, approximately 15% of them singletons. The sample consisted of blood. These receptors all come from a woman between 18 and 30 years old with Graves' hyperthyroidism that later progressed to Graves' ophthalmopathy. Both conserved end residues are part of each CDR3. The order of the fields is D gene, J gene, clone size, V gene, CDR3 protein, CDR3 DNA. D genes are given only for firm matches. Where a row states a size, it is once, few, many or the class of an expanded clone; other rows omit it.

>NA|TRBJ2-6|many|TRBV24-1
CATSDRVGGANVLTF
TGTGCCACCAGTGATCGGGTCGGCGGGGCCAACGTCCTGACTTTC
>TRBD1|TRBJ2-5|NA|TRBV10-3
CAISDRDRGFQETQYF
TGTGCCATCAGTGACCGGGACAGGGGATTCCAAGAGACCCAGTACTTC
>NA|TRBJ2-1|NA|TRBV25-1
CASGLSPYNEQFF
TGTGCCAGCGGCCTCTCCCCCTACAATGAGCAGTTCTTC
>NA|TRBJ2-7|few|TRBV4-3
CASSQGRDGDYEQYF
TGCGCCAGCAGCCAAGGTAGGGACGGCGATTACGAGCAGTACTTC
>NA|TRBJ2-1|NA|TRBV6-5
CASSYQGWADNEQFF
TGTGCCAGCAGTTACCAGGGTTGGGCGGACAATGAGCAGTTCTTC
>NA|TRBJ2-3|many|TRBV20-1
CSARTNQPSTDTQYF
TGCAGTGCTAGGACTAACCAGCCCTCCACAGATACGCAGTATTTT
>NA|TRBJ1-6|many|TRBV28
CASSLVQGNSPLHF
TGTGCCAGCAGTTTGGTACAGGGTAATTCACCCCTCCACTTT
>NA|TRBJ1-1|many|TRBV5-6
CASSFGGFGYTEAFF
TGTGCCAGCAGCTTTGGGGGATTTGGGTACACTGAAGCTTTCTTT
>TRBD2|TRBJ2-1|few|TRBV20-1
CSVYSGASYNEQFF
TGCAGTGTCTATAGCGGGGCCTCCTACAATGAGCAGTTCTTC
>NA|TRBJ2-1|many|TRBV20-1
CSATAGLAIHNEQFF
TGCAGTGCTACCGCGGGGCTAGCGATCCACAATGAGCAGTTCTTC
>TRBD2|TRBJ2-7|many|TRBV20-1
CSARDRGEGGYEQYF
TGCAGTGCTAGAGATCGGGGGGAAGGTGGCTACGAGCAGTACTTC
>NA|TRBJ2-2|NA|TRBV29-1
CSATGSINTGELFF
TGCAGCGCCACCGGGTCGATAAACACCGGGGAGCTGTTTTTT
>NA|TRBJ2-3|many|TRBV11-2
CASSFSLLEGTDTQYF
TGTGCCAGCAGCTTCTCTCTCCTCGAGGGAACAGATACGCAGTATTTT
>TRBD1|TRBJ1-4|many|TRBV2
CASHRGVGEKLFF
TGTGCCAGCCACAGGGGAGTAGGGGAAAAACTGTTTTTT
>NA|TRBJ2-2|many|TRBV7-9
CASSSFSATGELFF
TGTGCCAGCAGCTCGTTCTCAGCAACCGGGGAGCTGTTTTTT
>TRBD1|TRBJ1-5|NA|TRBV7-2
CASSPRRGINQPQHF
TGTGCCAGCAGCCCTCGCAGGGGGATAAATCAGCCCCAGCATTTT
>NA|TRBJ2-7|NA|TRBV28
CASSLNINEQYF
TGTGCCAGCAGTTTGAACATCAACGAGCAGTACTTC
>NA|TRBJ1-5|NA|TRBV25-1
CASSELKPPDQPQHF
TGTGCCAGCAGTGAGTTGAAACCTCCGGATCAGCCCCAGCATTTT
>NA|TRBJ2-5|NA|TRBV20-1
CSARENYQETQYF
TGCAGTGCTAGAGAGAACTACCAAGAGACCCAGTACTTC
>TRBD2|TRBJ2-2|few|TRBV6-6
CASSYSVQAGNTGELFF
TGTGCCAGCAGTTACTCGGTGCAAGCGGGAAACACCGGGGAGCTGTTTTTT
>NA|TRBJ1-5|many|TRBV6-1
CASKVGYRNQPQHF
TGTGCCAGCAAAGTTGGGTACCGCAATCAGCCCCAGCATTTT
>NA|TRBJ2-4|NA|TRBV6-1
CASSLGRGAKNIQYF
TGTGCCAGCAGCTTGGGGAGGGGGGCCAAAAACATTCAGTACTTC
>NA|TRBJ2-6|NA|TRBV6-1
CASTGLSLSGANVLTF
TGTGCCAGCACAGGACTTAGCCTCTCTGGGGCCAACGTCCTGACTTTC
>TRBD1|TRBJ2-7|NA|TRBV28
CASRTQGTPYEQYF
TGTGCCAGCAGGACACAGGGGACCCCCTACGAGCAGTACTTC
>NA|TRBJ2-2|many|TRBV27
CASSFEAGNTGELFF
TGTGCCAGCAGTTTTGAGGCAGGGAACACCGGGGAGCTGTTTTTT
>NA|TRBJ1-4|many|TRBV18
CASSADEKLFF
TGTGCCAGCTCAGCAGATGAAAAACTGTTTTTT
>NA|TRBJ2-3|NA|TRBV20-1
CSARDRVAPSTDTQYF
TGCAGTGCTAGAGATCGGGTAGCGCCTTCCACAGATACGCAGTATTTT
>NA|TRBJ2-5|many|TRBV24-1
CATSDPVAGGETQYF
TGTGCCACCAGTGATCCCGTCGCCGGTGGAGAGACCCAGTACTTC
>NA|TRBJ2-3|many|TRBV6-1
CASRGLVTSTDTQYF
TGTGCCAGCAGGGGGCTAGTTACTAGCACAGATACGCAGTATTTT